This is a list of T cell receptor beta chains from one sample in a study of Ad26.COV2.S vaccination and SARS-CoV-2 variants. Produced via immunoSEQ multiplex PCR; TCRdb's table is partial and in-frame only. The sample has 400,000 to 450,000 clones; about nine tenths are singletons. Specimen: peripheral blood, collected in a trial of Ad26.COV2.S vaccine versus placebo. These TCRs come from a person between 18 and 60 years old who received the Ad26.COV2.S COVID-19 vaccine or a placebo. The conserved cysteine and the conserved F or W are not part of the CDR3 here. Clone size is not always given. Where it is, it says once, few, many or a class for expanded clones.

TRBJ2-5 | NA | TRBV18 | ASSPRLAEETQY
TRBJ2-3 | NA | TRBV7-9 | ASRTGVAGKVTDTQY
TRBJ2-7 | NA | TRBV6-2/TRBV6-3 | ASSTFSGPYEQY
TRBJ1-5 | NA | TRBV5-1 | ASSPTAGYQPQH
TRBJ1-2 | once | TRBV2 | ASSQTGGGYT
TRBJ2-1 | NA | TRBV7-6 | ASSPQLAREQF
TRBJ2-5 | few | TRBV7-2 | ASSLSGTSQETQY
TRBJ1-2 | NA | TRBV4-1 | ASGLTRQGGVTYGYT
TRBJ2-2 | few | TRBV7-2 | ASSSGLAETGELF
TRBJ1-1 | NA | TRBV5-8 | ASPGGNEAF
TRBJ1-5 | NA | TRBV6-5 | ASGIGQPQH
TRBJ2-7 | once | TRBV3-1/TRBV3-2 | ASSQDVAGAYEQY
TRBJ1-1 | NA | TRBV5-4 | ASSHRDGNTEAF
TRBJ2-1 | once | TRBV7-3 | ASSITGRDNEQF
TRBJ2-3 | NA | TRBV7-2 | ASSSGQGARDTQY
TRBJ2-5 | once | TRBV7-2 | ASSFRASGYKETQY
TRBJ1-1 | NA | TRBV7-9 | ASFVHTEAF
TRBJ2-5 | NA | TRBV7-9 | ASSLREETQY
TRBJ2-7 | once | TRBV27 | ASSLTPGTGEQY
TRBJ1-5 | once | TRBV3-1/TRBV3-2 | ASSQGGYSNQPQH